This T cell receptor beta chain was captured by sequencing in a study of OX40 agonist ivuxolimab in advanced cancers. About the study: Cohort: roughly 80% men, mean age 60, aged about 23 to 79.

The assay was immunoSEQ multiplex PCR, and TCRdb's table has in-frame clones only and misses some. The table has tens of thousands of clones, approximately 85% seen once. CDR1 and CDR2 from the germline V gene are SGHNT and YYREEE (reference sequence). The CDR3 runs 13 residues. Between the trimmed V and J ends, which lost 4 bases and 1 base, there was a span of 8 bases. Details on this clone: What it binds is unknown.

Study conclusions and caveats: Partial responders receiving 0.1-3.0 mg/kg showed among the lowest clonal expansion.

The receptor was isolated from an adult with an advanced solid tumor such as melanoma, head and neck, liver or kidney cancer. The chain carries TRBV5-4 and TRBJ1-1, with unresolved D. The sample in question was CD4+ or CD8+ T cells sorted from blood, obtained in a trial of the OX40 agonist ivuxolimab. CDR3 bases: TGTGCCAGCAGCATTCTGGAGAACACTGAAGCTTTCTTT. Its protein is CASSILENTEAFF.